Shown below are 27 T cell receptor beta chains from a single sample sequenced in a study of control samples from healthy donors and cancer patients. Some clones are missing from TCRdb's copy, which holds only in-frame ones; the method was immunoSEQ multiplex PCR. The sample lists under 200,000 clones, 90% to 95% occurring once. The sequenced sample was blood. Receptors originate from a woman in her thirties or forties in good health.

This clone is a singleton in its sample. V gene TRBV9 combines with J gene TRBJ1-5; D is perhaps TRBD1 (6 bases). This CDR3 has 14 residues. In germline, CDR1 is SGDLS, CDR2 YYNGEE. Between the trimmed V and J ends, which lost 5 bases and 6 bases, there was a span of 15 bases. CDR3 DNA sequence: TGTGCCAGCAGTCTAGCAGGGGAGAGTCAGCCCCAGCATTTT. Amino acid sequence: CASSLAGESQPQHF. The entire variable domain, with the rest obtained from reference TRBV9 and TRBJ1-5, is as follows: DSGVTQTPKHLITATGQRVTLRCSPRSGDLSVYWYQQSLDQGLQFLIQYYNGEERAKGNILERFSAQQFPDLHSELNLSSLELGDSALYFCASSLAGESQPQHFGDGTRLSIL.

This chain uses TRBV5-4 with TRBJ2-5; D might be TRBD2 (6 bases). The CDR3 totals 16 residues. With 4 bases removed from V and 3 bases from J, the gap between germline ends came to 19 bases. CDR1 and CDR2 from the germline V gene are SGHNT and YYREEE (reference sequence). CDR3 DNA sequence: TGTGCCAGCAGCCCGCGGGACGGGATCTGGAAAGAGACCCAGTACTTC. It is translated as CASSPRDGIWKETQYF.

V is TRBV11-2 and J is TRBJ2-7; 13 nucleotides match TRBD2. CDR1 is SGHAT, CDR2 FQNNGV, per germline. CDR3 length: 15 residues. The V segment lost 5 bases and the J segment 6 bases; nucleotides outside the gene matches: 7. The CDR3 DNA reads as TGTGCCAGCAGCGTACGACTAGCGGGAGGCGGCGAGCAGTACTTC. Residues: CASSVRLAGGGEQYF.

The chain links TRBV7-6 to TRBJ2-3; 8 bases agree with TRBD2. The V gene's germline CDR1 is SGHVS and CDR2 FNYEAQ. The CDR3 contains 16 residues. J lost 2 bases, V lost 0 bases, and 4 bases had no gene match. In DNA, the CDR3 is TGTGCCAGCAGCTTAGCGCTAGCGGGCGTCACAGATACGCAGTATTTT. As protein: CASSLALAGVTDTQYF.

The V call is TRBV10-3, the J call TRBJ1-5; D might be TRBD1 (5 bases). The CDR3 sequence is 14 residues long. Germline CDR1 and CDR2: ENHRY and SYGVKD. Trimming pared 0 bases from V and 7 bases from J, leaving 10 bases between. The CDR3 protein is CAISESRGRQPQHF. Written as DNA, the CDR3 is TGTGCCATCAGTGAGTCTAGGGGTCGGCAGCCCCAGCATTTT.

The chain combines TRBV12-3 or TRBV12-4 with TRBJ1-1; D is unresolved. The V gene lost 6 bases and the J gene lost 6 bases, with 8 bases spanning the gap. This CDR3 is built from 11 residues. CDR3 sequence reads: CASSRRAEAFF. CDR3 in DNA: TGTGCCAGCAGCCGACGGGCTGAAGCTTTCTTT.

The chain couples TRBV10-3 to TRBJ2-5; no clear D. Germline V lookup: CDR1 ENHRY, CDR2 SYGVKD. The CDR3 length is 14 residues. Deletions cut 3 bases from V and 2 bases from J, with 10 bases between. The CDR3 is CAISENENQETQYF. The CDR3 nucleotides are TGTGCCATCAGTGAAAACGAGAATCAAGAGACCCAGTACTTC.

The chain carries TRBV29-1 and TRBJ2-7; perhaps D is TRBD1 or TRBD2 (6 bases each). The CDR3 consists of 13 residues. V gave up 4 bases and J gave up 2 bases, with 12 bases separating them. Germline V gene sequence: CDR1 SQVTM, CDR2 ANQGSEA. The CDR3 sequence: CSVAGGLAYEQYF. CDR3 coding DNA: TGCAGCGTTGCTGGGGGGCTCGCCTACGAGCAGTACTTC.

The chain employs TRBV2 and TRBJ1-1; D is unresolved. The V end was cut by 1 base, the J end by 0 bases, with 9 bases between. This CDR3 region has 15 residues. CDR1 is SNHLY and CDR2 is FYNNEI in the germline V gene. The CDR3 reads CASSEVSKLNTEAFF. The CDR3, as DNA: TGTGCCAGCAGTGAAGTGAGTAAGTTGAACACTGAAGCTTTCTTT.

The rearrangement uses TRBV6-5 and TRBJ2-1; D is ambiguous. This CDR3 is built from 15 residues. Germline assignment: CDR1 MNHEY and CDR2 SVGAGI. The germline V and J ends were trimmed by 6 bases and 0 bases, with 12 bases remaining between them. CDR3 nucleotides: TGTGCCAGCAGCTCCATCCAGAGCTCCTACAATGAGCAGTTCTTC. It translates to CASSSIQSSYNEQFF.

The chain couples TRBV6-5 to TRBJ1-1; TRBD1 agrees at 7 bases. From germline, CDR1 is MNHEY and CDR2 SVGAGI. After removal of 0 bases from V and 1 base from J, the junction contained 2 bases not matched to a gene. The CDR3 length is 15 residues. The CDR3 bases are TGTGCCAGCAGTTACTCTGACAGGGCGAACACTGAAGCTTTCTTT. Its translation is CASSYSDRANTEAFF.

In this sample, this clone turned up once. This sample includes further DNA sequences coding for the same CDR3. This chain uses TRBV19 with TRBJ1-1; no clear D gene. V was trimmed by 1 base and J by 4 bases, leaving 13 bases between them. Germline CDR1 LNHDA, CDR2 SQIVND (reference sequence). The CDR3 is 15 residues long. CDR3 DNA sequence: TGTGCCAGTAGTATAGGGGCGGGGTGGGGCACTGAAGCTTTCTTT. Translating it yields CASSIGAGWGTEAFF.

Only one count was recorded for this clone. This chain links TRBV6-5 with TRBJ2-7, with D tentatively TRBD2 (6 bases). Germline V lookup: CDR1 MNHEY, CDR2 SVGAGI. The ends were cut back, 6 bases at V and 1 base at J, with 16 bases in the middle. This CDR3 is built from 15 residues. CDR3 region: CASRPPGLTSYEQYF. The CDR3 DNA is TGTGCCAGCAGACCACCGGGACTGACTTCCTACGAGCAGTACTTC.

The CDR3 sequence: CASSSGPVYEQYF. Written as DNA, the CDR3 is TGTGCCAGTAGTTCGGGGCCGGTCTACGAGCAGTACTTC. V usage is TRBV19 and J usage is TRBJ2-7, with D perhaps given as TRBD1 or TRBD2 (5 bases each). The germline V and J ends were trimmed by 5 bases and 3 bases, with 11 bases remaining between them. This CDR3 has 13 amino acids. Germline V CDR1 and CDR2: LNHDA, SQIVND (reference sequence).

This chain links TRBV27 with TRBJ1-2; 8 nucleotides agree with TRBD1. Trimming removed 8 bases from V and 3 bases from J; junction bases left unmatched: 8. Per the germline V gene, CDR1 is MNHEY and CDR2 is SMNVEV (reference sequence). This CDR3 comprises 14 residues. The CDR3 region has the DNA TGTGCCAGCGGACCGGGACAGGCGCACTATGGCTACACCTTC. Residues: CASGPGQAHYGYTF.

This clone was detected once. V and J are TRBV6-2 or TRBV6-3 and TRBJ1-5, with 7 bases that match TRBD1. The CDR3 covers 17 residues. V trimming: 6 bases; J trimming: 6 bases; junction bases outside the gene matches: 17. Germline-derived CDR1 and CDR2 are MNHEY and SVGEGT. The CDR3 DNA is TGTGCCAGCAGCCTCTCTGGGACTACAGGGGTTGGTCAGCCCCAGCATTTT. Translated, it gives CASSLSGTTGVGQPQHF.

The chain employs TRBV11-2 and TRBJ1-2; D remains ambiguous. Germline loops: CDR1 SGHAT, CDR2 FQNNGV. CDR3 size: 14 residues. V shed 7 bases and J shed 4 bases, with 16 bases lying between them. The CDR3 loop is CASTRHGESYGYTF. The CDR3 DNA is TGTGCCAGCACCAGGCATGGCGAGAGCTATGGCTACACCTTC.

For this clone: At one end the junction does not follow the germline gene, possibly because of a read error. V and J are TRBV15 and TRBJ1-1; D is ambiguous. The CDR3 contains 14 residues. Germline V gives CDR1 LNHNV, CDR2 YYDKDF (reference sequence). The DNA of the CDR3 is TGTGCCACCAGCAGATCGATTGTTACAGCCACCTCAATCTTT. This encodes CATSRSIVTATSIF.

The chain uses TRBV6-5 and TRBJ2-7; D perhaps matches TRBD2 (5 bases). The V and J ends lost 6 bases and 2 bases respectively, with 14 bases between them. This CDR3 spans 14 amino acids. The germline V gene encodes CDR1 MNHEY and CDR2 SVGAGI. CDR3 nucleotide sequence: TGTGCCAGCAGACCCCCCCGGGGAGCCTACGAGCAGTACTTC. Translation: CASRPPRGAYEQYF.

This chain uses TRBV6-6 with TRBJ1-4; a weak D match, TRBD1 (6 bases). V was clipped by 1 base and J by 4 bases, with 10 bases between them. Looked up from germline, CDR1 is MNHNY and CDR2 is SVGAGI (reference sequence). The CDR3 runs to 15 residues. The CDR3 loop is CASSYLGAGNEKLFF. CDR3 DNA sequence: TGTGCCAGCAGTTACTTGGGGGCTGGTAATGAAAAACTGTTTTTT.

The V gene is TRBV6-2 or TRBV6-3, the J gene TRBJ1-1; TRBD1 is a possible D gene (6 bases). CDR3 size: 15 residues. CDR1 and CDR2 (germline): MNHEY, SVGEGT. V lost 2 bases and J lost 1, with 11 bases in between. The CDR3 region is CASSYLWGQNTEAFF. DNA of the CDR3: TGTGCCAGCAGTTACCTCTGGGGGCAGAACACTGAAGCTTTCTTT.

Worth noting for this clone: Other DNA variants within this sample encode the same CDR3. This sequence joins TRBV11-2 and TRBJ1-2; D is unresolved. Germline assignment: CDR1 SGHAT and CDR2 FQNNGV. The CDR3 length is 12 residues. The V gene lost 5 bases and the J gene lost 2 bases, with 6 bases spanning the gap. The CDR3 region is CASSHPNYGYTF. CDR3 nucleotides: TGTGCCAGCAGCCATCCAAACTATGGCTACACCTTC.

CDR3 protein: CASSILAALYNEQFF. The CDR3 nucleotides are TGCGCCAGCAGCATTCTAGCGGCCCTTTACAATGAGCAGTTCTTC. This rearrangement joins TRBV5-1 to TRBJ2-1, with 7 bases fitting TRBD2. CDR3 length equals 15 residues. CDR1 is SGHRS and CDR2 is YFSETQ in the germline V gene. V lost 4 bases, J lost 4 bases, and 8 bases stayed unmatched.

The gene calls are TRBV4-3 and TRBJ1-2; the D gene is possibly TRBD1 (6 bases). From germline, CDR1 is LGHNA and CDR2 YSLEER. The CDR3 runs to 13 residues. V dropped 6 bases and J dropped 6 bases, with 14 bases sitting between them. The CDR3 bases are TGCGCCAGCAGTTCCGGGACAATAGATGGCTACACCTTC. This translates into CASSSGTIDGYTF.

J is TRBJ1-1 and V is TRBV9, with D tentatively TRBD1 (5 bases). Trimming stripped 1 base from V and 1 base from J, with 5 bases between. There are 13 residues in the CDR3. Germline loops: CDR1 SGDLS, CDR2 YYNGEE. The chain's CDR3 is CASSVRGNTEAFF. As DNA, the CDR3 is TGTGCCAGCAGCGTAAGGGGGAACACTGAAGCTTTCTTT.

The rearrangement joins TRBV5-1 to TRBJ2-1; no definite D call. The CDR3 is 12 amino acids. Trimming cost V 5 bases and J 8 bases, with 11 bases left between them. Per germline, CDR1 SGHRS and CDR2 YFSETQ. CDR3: CASRRAADEQFF. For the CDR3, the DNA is TGCGCCAGCAGACGGGCCGCGGATGAGCAGTTCTTC. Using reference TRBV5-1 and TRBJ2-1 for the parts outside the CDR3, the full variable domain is KAGVTQTPRYLIKTRGQQVTLSCSPISGHRSVSWYQQTPGQGLQFLFEYFSETQRNKGNFPGRFSGRQFSNSRSEMNVSTLELGDSALYLCASRRAADEQFFGPGTRLTVL.

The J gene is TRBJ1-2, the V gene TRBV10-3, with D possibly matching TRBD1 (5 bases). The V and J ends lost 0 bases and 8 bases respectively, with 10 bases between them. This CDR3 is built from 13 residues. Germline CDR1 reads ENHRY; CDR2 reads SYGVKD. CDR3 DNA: TGTGCCATCAGTGAGTCAGGGGAGCTAGGCTACACCTTC. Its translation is CAISESGELGYTF.